These 4 T cell receptor beta chains came from one sample sequenced in a study of CD8+ T cells in alopecia areata. The authors extracted RNA and reverse transcribed it into cDNA as the sequencing template. Method: immunoSEQ multiplex PCR; TCRdb's copy keeps in-frame clones and lacks some. The sample lists about 76,000 clones; around two thirds were seen once. The treatment: oral pan-JAK inhibitor, 5-10 mg twice daily. Sequencing was performed on CD8+ T cells sorted from blood, taken at week 24, from a patient treated with tofacitinib. The receptor source for this set is a human donor with alopecia areata.

The rearrangement uses TRBV5-1 and TRBJ1-1; no clear D gene. The germline V gene encodes CDR1 SGHRS and CDR2 YFSETQ. The CDR3 consists of 12 residues. The V end was cut by 0 bases, the J end by 3 bases, with 3 bases between. Here the CDR3 reads CASSLGYTEAFF. The CDR3 DNA reads TGCGCCAGCAGCTTGGGTTACACTGAAGCTTTCTTT.

V usage is TRBV27 and J usage is TRBJ2-3, with 10 bases aligning to TRBD1. The CDR3 has 17 amino acids. In germline, CDR1 is MNHEY, CDR2 SMNVEV (reference sequence). V lost 5 bases, J lost 1 base, and 9 bases stayed unmatched. CDR3 DNA sequence: TGTGCCAGCAGTCGATACCGGACAGGGGGGGGCACAGATACGCAGTATTTT. This sequence encodes CASSRYRTGGGTDTQYF.

Written as DNA, the CDR3 is TGCGCCAGCAGCCAAGCGGAAGGCTGGGAAAAACTGTTTTTT. It encodes CASSQAEGWEKLFF. This chain links TRBV4-3 with TRBJ1-4; D is undetermined. The germline V gene has CDR1 LGHNA and CDR2 YSLEER. The CDR3 extends over 14 amino acids. V lost 1 base, J lost 8 bases, and 11 bases lay in between.

This chain uses TRBV6-5 with TRBJ2-7, with D possibly matching TRBD1 (5 bases). CDR1 MNHEY and CDR2 SVGAGI come from the germline V gene. V gave up 1 base and J gave up 2 bases, with 9 bases separating them. The CDR3 sequence is 14 residues long. The DNA of the CDR3 is TGTGCCAGCAGTTACTATCAGGGAACCTACGAGCAGTACTTC. Protein sequence: CASSYYQGTYEQYF.